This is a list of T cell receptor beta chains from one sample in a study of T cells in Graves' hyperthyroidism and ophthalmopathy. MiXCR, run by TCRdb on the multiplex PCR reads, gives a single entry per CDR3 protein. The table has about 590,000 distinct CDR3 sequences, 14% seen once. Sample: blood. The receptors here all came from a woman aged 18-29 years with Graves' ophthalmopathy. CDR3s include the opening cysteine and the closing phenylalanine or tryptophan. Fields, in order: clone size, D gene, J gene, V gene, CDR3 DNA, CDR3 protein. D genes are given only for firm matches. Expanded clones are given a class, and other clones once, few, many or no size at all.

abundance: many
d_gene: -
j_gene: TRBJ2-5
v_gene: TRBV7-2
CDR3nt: TGTGCCAGCAGCTTAGTACGGGAGCACGGAGAGACCCAGTACTTC
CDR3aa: CASSLVREHGETQYF

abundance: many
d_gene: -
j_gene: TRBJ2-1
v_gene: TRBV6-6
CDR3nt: TGTGCCAGCAGTTACGGTCGGGGACGGTCCTCGGTGTTCTTC
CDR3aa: CASSYGRGRSSVFF

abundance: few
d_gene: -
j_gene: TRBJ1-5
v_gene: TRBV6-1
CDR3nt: TGTGCCAGCAGTGAAGCACAGAGGGGCGATCAGCCCCAGCATTTT
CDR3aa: CASSEAQRGDQPQHF

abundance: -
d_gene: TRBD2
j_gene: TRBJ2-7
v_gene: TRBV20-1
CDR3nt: TGCAGTGCTAGAAAAAAGGCCCCTCGCGGGAGTCCTAGCTACGAGCAGTACTTC
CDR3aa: CSARKKAPRGSPSYEQYF

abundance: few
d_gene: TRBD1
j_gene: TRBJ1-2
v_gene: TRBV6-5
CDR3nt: TGTGCCAGCAGTTACTCTGGACAGGGGGCCTACTATGGCTACACCTTC
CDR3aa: CASSYSGQGAYYGYTF

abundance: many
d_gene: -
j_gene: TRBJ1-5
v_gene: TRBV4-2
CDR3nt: TGTGCCAGCAGCCAAGATAATATCTATAGCAATCAGCCCCAGCATTTT
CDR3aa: CASSQDNIYSNQPQHF

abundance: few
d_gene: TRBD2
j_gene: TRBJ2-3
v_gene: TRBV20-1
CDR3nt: TGCAGTGCTGAGGTTTTGACATCTAGCGGGAGCACAGATACGCAGTATTTT
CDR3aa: CSAEVLTSSGSTDTQYF

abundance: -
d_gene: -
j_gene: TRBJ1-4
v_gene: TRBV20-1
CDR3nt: TGCAGTGCCCCTTCCTTGGACAGTCGTAATGAAAAACTGTTTTTT
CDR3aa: CSAPSLDSRNEKLFF

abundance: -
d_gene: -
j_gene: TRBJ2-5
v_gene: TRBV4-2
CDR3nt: TGTGCCAGCAGCCAAGTCTGTGCGAACTGGAACTTC
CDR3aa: CASSQVCANWNF

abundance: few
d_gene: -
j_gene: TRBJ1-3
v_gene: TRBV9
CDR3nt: TGTGCCAGCAGCGTAGACCTGACCGGAAACACCATATATTTT
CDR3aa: CASSVDLTGNTIYF

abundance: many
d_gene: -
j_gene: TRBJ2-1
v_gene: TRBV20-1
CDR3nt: TGCAGTGCTAGAGATCGGGCGGGAAGGCTCTACAATGAGCAGTTCTTC
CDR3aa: CSARDRAGRLYNEQFF

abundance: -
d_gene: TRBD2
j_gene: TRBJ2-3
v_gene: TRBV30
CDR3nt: TGTGCCTGGAGTGTAGGGCTAGCGGGACCAACAGATACGCAGTATTTT
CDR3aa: CAWSVGLAGPTDTQYF

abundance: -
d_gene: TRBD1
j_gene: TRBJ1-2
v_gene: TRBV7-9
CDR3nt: TGTGCCAGCAGCTTAGACAGGGGGCCTGATGGCTACACCTTC
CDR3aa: CASSLDRGPDGYTF

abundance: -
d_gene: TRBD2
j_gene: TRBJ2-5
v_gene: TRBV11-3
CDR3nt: TGTGCCAGCTCACCACCGTTACCACAGTACCTAGCGGGAGGGCCCTCGGAGACCCAGTACTTC
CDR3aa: CASSPPLPQYLAGGPSETQYF